Included here is one T cell receptor beta chain sequence, with context. V was cut by 1 base and J by 5 bases, with 7 bases left in between. CDR3 length: 14 residues. Germline V gene lookup returns CDR1 SGHDT and CDR2 YYEEEE. Profiling relied on immunoSEQ multiplex PCR, and the TCRdb table lists in-frame clones only, not all of them. The table lists 200,000 to 250,000 clones, about 87% of them singletons. Seattle patient enrollment occurred during active infection, with longitudinal follow-up thereafter. This sample was included in a study of blood T cell repertoires in COVID-19. J is TRBJ1-6 and V is TRBV5-6; D not resolved. Sequences were obtained from peripheral blood. This TCR came from a man aged 25-40 years with COVID-19, enrolled during active disease. The CDR3 is CASSLSPDNSPLHF. In nucleotides, the CDR3 is TGTGCCAGCAGCTTGTCGCCAGATAATTCACCCCTCCACTTT.